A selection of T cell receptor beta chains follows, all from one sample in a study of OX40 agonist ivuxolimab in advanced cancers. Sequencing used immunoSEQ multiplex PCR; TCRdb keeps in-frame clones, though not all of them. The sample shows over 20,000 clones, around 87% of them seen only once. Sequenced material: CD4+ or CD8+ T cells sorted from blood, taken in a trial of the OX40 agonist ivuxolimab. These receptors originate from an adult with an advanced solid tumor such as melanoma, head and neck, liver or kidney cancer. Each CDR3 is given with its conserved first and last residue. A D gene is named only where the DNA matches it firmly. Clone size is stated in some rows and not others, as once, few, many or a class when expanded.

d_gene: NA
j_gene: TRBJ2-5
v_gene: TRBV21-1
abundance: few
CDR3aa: CASSPREGGVLQETQYF
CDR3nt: TGTGCCAGCAGCCCGAGGGAAGGGGGGGTTCTTCAAGAGACCCAGTACTTC

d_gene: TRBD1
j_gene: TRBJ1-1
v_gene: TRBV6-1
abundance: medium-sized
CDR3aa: CASSEGTGPEAFF
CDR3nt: TGTGCCAGCAGTGAAGGGACAGGGCCTGAAGCTTTCTTT

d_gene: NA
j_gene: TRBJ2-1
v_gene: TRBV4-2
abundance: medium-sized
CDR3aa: CASSQDPAEHANEQFF
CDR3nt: TGTGCCAGCAGCCAAGATCCTGCAGAACACGCCAATGAGCAGTTCTTC

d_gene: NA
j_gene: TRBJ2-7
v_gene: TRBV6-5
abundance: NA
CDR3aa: CASSYGSGFGYEQYF
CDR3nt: TGTGCCAGCAGTTACGGGTCAGGGTTTGGCTACGAGCAGTACTTC

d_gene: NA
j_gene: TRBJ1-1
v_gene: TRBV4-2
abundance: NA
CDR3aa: CAARLGGTEAFF
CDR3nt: TGTGCCGCGCGGCTGGGAGGCACTGAAGCTTTCTTT

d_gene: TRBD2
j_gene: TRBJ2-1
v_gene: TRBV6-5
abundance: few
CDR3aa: CASTTGEGASNEQFF
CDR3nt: TGTGCCAGCACCACCGGGGAGGGCGCCTCCAATGAGCAGTTCTTC

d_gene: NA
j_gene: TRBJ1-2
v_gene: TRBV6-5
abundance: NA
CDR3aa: CASSPDRIHGYTF
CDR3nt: TGTGCCAGCAGCCCAGACAGGATTCATGGCTACACCTTC

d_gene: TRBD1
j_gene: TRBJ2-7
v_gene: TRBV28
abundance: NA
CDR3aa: CASSPGQVIDEQYF
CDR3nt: TGTGCCAGCAGTCCGGGACAGGTAATAGACGAGCAGTACTTC

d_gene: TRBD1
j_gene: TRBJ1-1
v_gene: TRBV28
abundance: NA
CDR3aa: CASSRSDRYTEAFF
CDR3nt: TGTGCCAGCAGTCGGTCGGACAGGTACACTGAAGCTTTCTTT

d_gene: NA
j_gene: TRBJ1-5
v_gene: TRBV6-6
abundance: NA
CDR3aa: CASSYSRVEGQPQHF
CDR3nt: TGTGCCAGCAGTTACTCCAGGGTAGAGGGTCAGCCCCAGCATTTT

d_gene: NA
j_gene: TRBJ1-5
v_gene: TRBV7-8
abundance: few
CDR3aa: CASSPSDSNQPQHF
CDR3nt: TGTGCCAGCAGCCCGTCAGATAGCAATCAGCCCCAGCATTTT

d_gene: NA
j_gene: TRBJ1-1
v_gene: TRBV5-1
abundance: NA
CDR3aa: CASSWVDRNTEAFF
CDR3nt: TGCGCCAGCAGCTGGGTGGACAGGAACACTGAAGCTTTCTTT

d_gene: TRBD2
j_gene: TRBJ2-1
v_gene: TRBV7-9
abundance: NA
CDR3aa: CASSRGLAGSSYNEQFF
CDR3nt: TGTGCCAGCAGCCGGGGACTAGCGGGCAGCTCCTACAATGAGCAGTTCTTC

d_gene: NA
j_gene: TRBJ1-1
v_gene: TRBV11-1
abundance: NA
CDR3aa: CASSFGGTNTEAFF
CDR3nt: TGTGCCAGCAGCTTTGGGGGAACGAACACTGAAGCTTTCTTT

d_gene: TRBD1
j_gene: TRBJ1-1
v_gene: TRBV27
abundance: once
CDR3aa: CASRLQGADTEAFF
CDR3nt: TGTGCCAGCAGACTACAGGGGGCTGACACTGAAGCTTTCTTT

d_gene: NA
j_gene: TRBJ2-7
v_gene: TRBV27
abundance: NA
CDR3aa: CASSLTPGLHYEQYF
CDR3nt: TGTGCCAGCAGTCTCACACCGGGACTTCACTACGAGCAGTACTTC

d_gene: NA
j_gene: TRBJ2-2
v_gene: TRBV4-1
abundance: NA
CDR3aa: CASSPPGQRNTGELFF
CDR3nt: TGCGCCAGCAGCCCTCCGGGACAAAGGAACACCGGGGAGCTGTTTTTT

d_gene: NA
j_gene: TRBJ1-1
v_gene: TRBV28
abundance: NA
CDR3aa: CASRADAANTEAFF
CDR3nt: TGTGCCAGCAGAGCCGACGCGGCAAACACTGAAGCTTTCTTT

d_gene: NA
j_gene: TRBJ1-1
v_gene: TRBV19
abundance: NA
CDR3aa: CASSIVPGILTEAFF
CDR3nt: TGTGCCAGTAGTATAGTCCCGGGGATTCTTACTGAAGCTTTCTTT

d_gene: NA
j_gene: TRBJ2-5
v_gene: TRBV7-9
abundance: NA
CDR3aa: CASSGGAEQETQYF
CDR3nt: TGTGCCAGCAGCGGGGGGGCGGAACAAGAGACCCAGTACTTC

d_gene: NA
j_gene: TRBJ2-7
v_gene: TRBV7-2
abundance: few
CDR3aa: CASSPEVRGYEQYF
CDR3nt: TGTGCCAGCAGCCCCGAGGTGCGGGGCTACGAGCAGTACTTC

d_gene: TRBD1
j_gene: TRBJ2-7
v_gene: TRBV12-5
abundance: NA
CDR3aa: CASGSHSRGRVVYEQYF
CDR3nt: TGTGCTAGTGGTTCTCATAGCAGGGGGCGAGTCGTCTACGAGCAGTACTTC